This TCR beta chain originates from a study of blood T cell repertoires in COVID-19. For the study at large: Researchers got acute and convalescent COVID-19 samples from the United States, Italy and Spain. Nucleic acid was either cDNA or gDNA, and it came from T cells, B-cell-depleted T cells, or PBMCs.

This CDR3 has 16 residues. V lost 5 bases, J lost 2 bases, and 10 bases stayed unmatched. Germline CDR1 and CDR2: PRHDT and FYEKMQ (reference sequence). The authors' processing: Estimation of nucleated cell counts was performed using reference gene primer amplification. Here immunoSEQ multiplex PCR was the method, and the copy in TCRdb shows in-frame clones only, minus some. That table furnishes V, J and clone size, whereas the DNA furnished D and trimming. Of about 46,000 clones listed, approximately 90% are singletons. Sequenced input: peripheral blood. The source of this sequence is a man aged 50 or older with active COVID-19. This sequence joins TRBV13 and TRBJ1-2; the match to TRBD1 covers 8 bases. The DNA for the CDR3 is TGTGCCAGCAGCCCCCAGGGGGCCCAAAAGAACTATGGCTACACCTTC. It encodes CASSPQGAQKNYGYTF.